This T cell receptor (beta chain) was recorded in a study of OX40 agonist ivuxolimab in advanced cancers. This table comes from immunoSEQ multiplex PCR, and its TCRdb copy is limited to in-frame clones, with some not included. The sample shows about 44,000 clones, about 80% of them seen only once. The V end lost 9 bases, the J end lost 12 bases, and 36 bases lay between the germline ends. The germline V gene has CDR1 KGHSH and CDR2 LQKENI. There are 18 residues in the CDR3. This clone was seen more than once but under ten times. Material: CD4+ or CD8+ T cells sorted from blood, obtained in a trial of the OX40 agonist ivuxolimab. The source of this sequence is an adult with an advanced solid tumor such as melanoma, head and neck, liver or kidney cancer. The chain employs TRBV18 and TRBJ2-1, with D possibly TRBD2 on 5 matching bases. This CDR3 is CASTRGSRSAWELFGQFF. The CDR3 DNA follows: TGTGCCAGTACGAGAGGGTCGCGAAGTGCCTGGGAGTTATTTGGGCAGTTCTTC. Drawing the rest from reference TRBV18 and TRBJ2-1, the complete variable domain is NAGVMQNPRHLVRRRGQEARLRCSPMKGHSHVYWYRQLPEEGLKFMVYLQKENIIDESGMPKERFSAEFPKEGPSILRIQQVVRGDSAAYFCASTRGSRSAWELFGQFFGPGTRLTVL.